Here is one T cell receptor (beta chain) with its context. These data come from a study of blood T cell repertoires in COVID-19. Study background: In each case, the material was cDNA or gDNA derived from T cells, B-cell-depleted T cells, or PBMCs.

Germline assignment: CDR1 SGDLS and CDR2 YYNGEE. The CDR3 length is 18 residues. With 1 base clipped from V and 5 bases from J, the junction kept 13 bases outside the gene matches. In the study's own analysis: It was from reference gene primer amplification that nucleated cell counts were estimated. TCRdb keeps only in-frame clones here, not all; method: immunoSEQ multiplex PCR. V, J and clone size are taken as reported in that table, and D and trimming were inferred from the DNA itself. The table includes approximately 60,000 clones, around 84% detected once. The V call is TRBV9, the J call TRBJ2-1; 9 bases match TRBD2. The sample taken for sequencing was peripheral blood. This TCR was sampled from a man aged 50 to 60 with active COVID-19. DNA of the CDR3: TGTGCCAGCAGCGTATCGACTGGCGGGGGGGCCTTTGACAATGAGCAGTTCTTC. Its translation: CASSVSTGGGAFDNEQFF.